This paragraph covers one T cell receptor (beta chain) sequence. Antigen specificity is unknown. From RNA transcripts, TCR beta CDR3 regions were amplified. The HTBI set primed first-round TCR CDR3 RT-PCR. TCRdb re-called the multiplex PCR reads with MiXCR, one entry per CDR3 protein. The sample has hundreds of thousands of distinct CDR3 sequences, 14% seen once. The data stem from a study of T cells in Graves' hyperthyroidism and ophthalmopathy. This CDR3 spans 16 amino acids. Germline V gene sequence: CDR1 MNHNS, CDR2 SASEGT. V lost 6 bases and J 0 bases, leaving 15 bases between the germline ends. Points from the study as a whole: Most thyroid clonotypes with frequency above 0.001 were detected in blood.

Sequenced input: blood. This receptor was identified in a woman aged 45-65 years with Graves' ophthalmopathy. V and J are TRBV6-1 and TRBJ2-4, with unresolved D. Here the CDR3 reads CASRPDGILAKNIQYF. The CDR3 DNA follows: TGTGCCAGCAGACCCGACGGTATACTAGCCAAAAACATTCAGTACTTC.